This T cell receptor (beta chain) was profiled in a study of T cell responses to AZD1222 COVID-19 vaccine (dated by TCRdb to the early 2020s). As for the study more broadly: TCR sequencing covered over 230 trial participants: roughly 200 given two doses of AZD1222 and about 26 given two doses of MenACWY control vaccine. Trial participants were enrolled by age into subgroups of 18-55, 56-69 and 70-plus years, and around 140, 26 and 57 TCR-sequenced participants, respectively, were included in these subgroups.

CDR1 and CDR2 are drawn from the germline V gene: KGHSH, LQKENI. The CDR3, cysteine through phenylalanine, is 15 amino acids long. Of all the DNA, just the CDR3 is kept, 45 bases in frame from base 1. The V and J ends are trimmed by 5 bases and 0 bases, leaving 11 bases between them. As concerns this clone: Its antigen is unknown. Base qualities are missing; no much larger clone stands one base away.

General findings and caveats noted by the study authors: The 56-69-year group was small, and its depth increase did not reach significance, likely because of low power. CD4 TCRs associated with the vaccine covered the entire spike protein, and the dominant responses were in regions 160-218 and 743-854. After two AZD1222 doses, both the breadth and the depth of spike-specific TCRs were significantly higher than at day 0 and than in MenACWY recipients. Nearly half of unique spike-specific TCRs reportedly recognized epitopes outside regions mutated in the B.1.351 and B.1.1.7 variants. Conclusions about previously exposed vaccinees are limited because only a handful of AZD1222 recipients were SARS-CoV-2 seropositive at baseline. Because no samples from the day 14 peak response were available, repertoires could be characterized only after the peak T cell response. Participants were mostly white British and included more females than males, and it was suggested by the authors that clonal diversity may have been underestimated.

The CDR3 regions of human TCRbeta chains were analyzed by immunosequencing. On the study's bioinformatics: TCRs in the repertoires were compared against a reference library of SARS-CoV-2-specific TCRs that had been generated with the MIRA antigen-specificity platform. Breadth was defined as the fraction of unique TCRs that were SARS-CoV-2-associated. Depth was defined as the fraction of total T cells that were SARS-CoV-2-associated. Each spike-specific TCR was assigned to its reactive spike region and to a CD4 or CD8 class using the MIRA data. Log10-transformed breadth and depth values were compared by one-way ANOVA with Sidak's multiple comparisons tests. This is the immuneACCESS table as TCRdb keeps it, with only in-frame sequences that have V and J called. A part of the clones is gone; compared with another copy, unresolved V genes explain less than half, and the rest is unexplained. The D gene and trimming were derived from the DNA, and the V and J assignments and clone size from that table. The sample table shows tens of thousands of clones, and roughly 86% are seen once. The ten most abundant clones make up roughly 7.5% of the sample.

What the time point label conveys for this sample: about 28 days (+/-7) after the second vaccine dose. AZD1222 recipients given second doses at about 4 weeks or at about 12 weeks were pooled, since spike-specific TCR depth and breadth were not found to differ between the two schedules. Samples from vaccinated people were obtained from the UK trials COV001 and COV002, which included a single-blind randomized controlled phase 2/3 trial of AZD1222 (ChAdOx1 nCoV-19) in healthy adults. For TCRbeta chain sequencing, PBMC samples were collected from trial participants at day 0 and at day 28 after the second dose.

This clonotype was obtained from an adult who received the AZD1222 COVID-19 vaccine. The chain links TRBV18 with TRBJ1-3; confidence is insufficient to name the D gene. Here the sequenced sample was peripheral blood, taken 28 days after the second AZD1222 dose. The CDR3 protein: CASSGDFSSGNTIYF. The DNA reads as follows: TGTGCCAGCTCAGGCGACTTTAGCTCTGGAAACACCATATATTTT.